A selection of T cell receptor beta chains follows, all from one sample in a study of blood T cell repertoires in COVID-19. TCRdb's copy holds only in-frame clones and misses some; the assay was immunoSEQ multiplex PCR. The sample lists around 220,000 clones, 70% to 85% occurring once. Specimen: peripheral blood. The receptors were gathered from a woman aged 80 or over with active or convalescent COVID-19. Each CDR3 is given with its conserved first and last residue. The order of the fields is V gene, clone size, D gene, J gene, CDR3 protein, CDR3 DNA. D genes are given only for firm matches. Clone size is shown for a subset of rows, as once, few, many or a class of expanded clone.

V: TRBV18; size: NA; D: NA; J: TRBJ2-7; CDR3: CASSPMAGSYEQYF; DNA: TGTGCCAGCTCACCAATGGCAGGCTCCTACGAGCAGTACTTC
V: TRBV5-1; size: NA; D: TRBD1; J: TRBJ2-6; CDR3: CASSLLMTGGSGANVLTF; DNA: TGCGCCAGCAGCTTACTTATGACAGGGGGCTCTGGGGCCAACGTCCTGACTTTC
V: TRBV16; size: many; D: NA; J: TRBJ2-7; CDR3: CASSQNHGDEQYF; DNA: TGTGCCAGCAGCCAAAATCACGGGGACGAGCAGTACTTC
V: TRBV7-6; size: NA; D: NA; J: TRBJ2-7; CDR3: CASSLTGTYSSYEQYF; DNA: TGTGCCAGCAGCTTAACCGGGACATATTCCTCCTACGAGCAGTACTTC
V: TRBV6-1; size: NA; D: TRBD2; J: TRBJ2-3; CDR3: CASSEIAGSTDTQYF; DNA: TGTGCCAGCAGTGAGATAGCGGGCAGCACAGATACGCAGTATTTT
V: TRBV28; size: NA; D: NA; J: TRBJ2-2; CDR3: CASSSTANTGELFF; DNA: TGTGCCAGCAGTTCCACTGCGAACACCGGGGAGCTGTTTTTT
V: TRBV3-1/TRBV3-2; size: once; D: NA; J: TRBJ1-1; CDR3: CASSQVRGNTEAFF; DNA: TGTGCCAGCAGCCAAGTCAGGGGTAACACTGAAGCTTTCTTT
V: TRBV19; size: NA; D: TRBD2; J: TRBJ2-2; CDR3: CATAGTRNTGELFF; DNA: TGTGCCACCGCCGGGACTAGGAACACCGGGGAGCTGTTTTTT
V: TRBV18; size: NA; D: TRBD1; J: TRBJ2-7; CDR3: CASSPFRDRVAYEQYF; DNA: TGTGCCAGCTCACCATTTCGGGACAGGGTTGCCTACGAGCAGTACTTC
V: TRBV28; size: NA; D: TRBD2; J: TRBJ2-6; CDR3: CASSAGGDYGSGANVLTF; DNA: TGTGCCAGCAGTGCGGGGGGGGATTACGGCTCTGGGGCCAACGTCCTGACTTTC
V: TRBV27; size: NA; D: NA; J: TRBJ1-2; CDR3: CASSLFREGGYTF; DNA: TGTGCCAGCAGTTTATTCAGGGAAGGTGGCTACACCTTC
V: TRBV7-8; size: NA; D: TRBD2; J: TRBJ2-7; CDR3: CASSGRDYIYEQYF; DNA: TGTGCCAGCAGCGGAAGGGACTACATCTACGAGCAGTACTTC
V: TRBV9; size: NA; D: NA; J: TRBJ1-5; CDR3: CASSGHSSNQPQHF; DNA: TGTGCCAGCAGCGGCCACTCTAGCAATCAGCCCCAGCATTTT
V: TRBV18; size: once; D: NA; J: TRBJ2-2; CDR3: CASSPPTGGPAGELFF; DNA: TGTGCCAGCTCACCACCAACCGGGGGTCCGGCCGGGGAGCTGTTTTTT
V: TRBV9; size: NA; D: TRBD2; J: TRBJ2-2; CDR3: CASSVWASGGTGELFF; DNA: TGTGCCAGCAGCGTATGGGCTAGCGGGGGAACCGGGGAGCTGTTTTTT
V: TRBV4-1; size: NA; D: TRBD1; J: TRBJ1-2; CDR3: CASSQGRRGAVGYTF; DNA: TGCGCCAGCAGCCAAGGTCGCAGGGGGGCGGTTGGCTACACCTTC
V: TRBV5-1; size: once; D: NA; J: TRBJ1-6; CDR3: CASSFTETGASRPLHF; DNA: TGCGCCAGCAGCTTTACGGAAACAGGAGCGTCTAGACCCCTCCACTTT
V: TRBV28; size: NA; D: NA; J: TRBJ1-1; CDR3: CASSSLGPSLNTEAFF; DNA: TGTGCCAGCAGCTCATTGGGGCCGAGCCTGAACACTGAAGCTTTCTTT
V: TRBV18; size: NA; D: TRBD1; J: TRBJ2-2; CDR3: CASSSKTGDAGELFF; DNA: TGTGCCAGCTCGTCGAAAACAGGGGACGCCGGGGAGCTGTTTTTT
V: TRBV28; size: NA; D: TRBD2; J: TRBJ2-7; CDR3: CASTHGGGDYEQYF; DNA: TGTGCCAGCACCCATGGGGGGGGTGACTACGAGCAGTACTTC
V: TRBV5-4; size: few; D: TRBD1; J: TRBJ1-3; CDR3: CASSLGTGSSGNTIYF; DNA: TGTGCCAGCAGCCTTGGGACAGGGAGCTCTGGAAACACCATATATTTT
V: TRBV5-5; size: NA; D: NA; J: TRBJ1-1; CDR3: CASSRRDGEAFF; DNA: TGTGCCAGCAGCCGGAGGGACGGTGAAGCTTTCTTT